These 15 T cell receptor beta chains were all obtained from the same sample, sequenced in a study of T cell repertoires in cytomegalovirus infection. For these TCRs, the target antigens are not known. One entry per CDR3 protein, called by TCRdb with MiXCR from the reads. The table lists more than 300,000 distinct CDR3 sequences, just under 35% of them singletons. The input for sequencing was cultured PBMCs, taken from culture after CMV antigen stimulation. These receptors all stem from a human donor in good health (CMV status not recorded). Some clones in this sample may be carry-over from other donors' samples.

This clonotype came up a few times. V usage is TRBV4-3 and J usage is TRBJ2-1, with TRBD2 as a possible D gene (6 bases). CDR1 is LGHNA and CDR2 is YSLEER in the germline V gene. The CDR3 sequence is 13 residues long. Trimming took 1 base from V and 7 from J, leaving 8 bases between them. The CDR3 region is CASSQALANEQFF. DNA for the CDR3: TGCGCCAGCAGCCAAGCACTAGCTAATGAGCAGTTCTTC.

This clonotype was observed a few times. The V and J genes are TRBV7-2 and TRBJ2-5; TRBD2 might be the D (6 bases). CDR3 length: 18 amino acids. Trimming pared 1 base from V and 0 bases from J, leaving 18 bases between. Looked up from germline, CDR1 is SGHTA and CDR2 is FQGNSA. CDR3 amino acids: CASSLESSGVPYQETQYF. The CDR3 bases are TGTGCCAGCAGCTTAGAGTCTTCGGGAGTTCCGTACCAAGAGACCCAGTACTTC.

In this sample, this clonotype turned up a few times. CDR3 coding DNA: TGCGCCAGCAGCCGGACCAGTCCTGGGGCGAACACCGGGGAGCTGTTTTTT. Residues: CASSRTSPGANTGELFF. The V and J genes are TRBV4-3 and TRBJ2-2; D gene ambiguous. CDR1 LGHNA and CDR2 YSLEER come from the germline V gene. The CDR3 extends over 17 amino acids. Trimming pared 4 bases from V and 0 bases from J, leaving 15 bases between.

The rearrangement links TRBV7-2 to TRBJ1-1; D call uncertain. Germline lookup yields CDR1 SGHTA and CDR2 FQGNSA. The CDR3 runs to 15 residues. V was cut by 4 bases and J by 2 bases, with 14 bases left in between. As DNA, the CDR3 is TGTGCCAGCAGCTCGCGGAGAGGTTTTAACACTGAAGCTTTCTTT. Translation gives CASSSRRGFNTEAFF.

V usage is TRBV28 and J usage is TRBJ2-3; D is perhaps TRBD2 (5 bases). Trimming took off 3 bases at V and 6 bases at J, with 10 bases between the two ends. Germline V gives CDR1 MDHEN, CDR2 SYDVKM. The CDR3 has 13 amino acids. CDR3 sequence: CASSFSVKDTQYF. The CDR3, as DNA: TGTGCCAGCAGTTTTAGCGTGAAGGATACGCAGTATTTT.

The chain combines TRBV25-1 with TRBJ1-4, with unresolved D. This CDR3 has 13 amino acids. Trimming removed 8 bases from V and 7 bases from J, with 14 bases in between. Germline assignment: CDR1 MGHDK and CDR2 SYGVNS. The CDR3 spells CASSRRVFEKLFF. CDR3 nucleotides: TGTGCCAGCTCCAGAAGAGTATTTGAAAAACTGTTTTTT. The variable domain in full, with the rest retrieved from reference TRBV25-1 and TRBJ1-4, is EADIYQTPRYLVIGTGKKITLECSQTMGHDKMYWYQQDPGMELHLIHYSYGVNSTEKGDLSSESTVSRIRTEHFPLTLESARPSHTSQYLCASSRRVFEKLFFGSGTQLSVL.

CDR3 region: CSATHQSSSYEQYF. The CDR3 nucleotides read TGCAGTGCTACCCACCAGTCGAGCTCCTACGAGCAGTACTTC. The rearrangement links TRBV20-1 to TRBJ2-7; D unresolved. The CDR3 consists of 14 residues. Germline values: CDR1 DFQATT, CDR2 SNEGSKA (reference sequence). The V end lost 4 bases, the J end lost 0 bases, and 13 bases lay between the germline ends.

This sequence joins TRBV10-3 and TRBJ1-1; 10 positions match TRBD1. After removal of 5 bases from V and 4 bases from J, the junction contained 10 bases not matched to a gene. Germline V lookup: CDR1 ENHRY, CDR2 SYGVKD. The length of the CDR3 is 16 residues. CDR3 sequence (DNA): TGTGCCATCAGTTCCCCCGGGACAGGGGAAGGCACTGAAGCTTTCTTT. It specifies CAISSPGTGEGTEAFF.

A few counts support this clonotype. The V gene is TRBV7-2, the J gene TRBJ2-3; 11 bases agree with TRBD2. In germline, CDR1 is SGHTA, CDR2 FQGNSA. This CDR3 is 15 amino acids long. V dropped 7 bases and J dropped 2; count of bases not matched to a gene: 5. The CDR3 region has the DNA TGTGCCAGCACGCTAGCGGGAGGTTCCACAGATACGCAGTATTTT. Translated, it gives CASTLAGGSTDTQYF.

The chain carries TRBV7-8 and TRBJ2-7; no firm D call. V lost 1 base and J lost 3, with 7 bases in between. CDR1 is SGHVS, CDR2 FQNEAQ, per germline. CDR3 length: 13 amino acids. The CDR3 sequence is CASSLGLNYEQYV. The CDR3 DNA reads TGTGCCAGCAGCTTAGGACTGAACTACGAGCAGTACGTC.

The rearrangement uses TRBV18 and TRBJ1-5; D perhaps matches TRBD1 (6 bases). V was pared by 6 bases and J by 5 bases, with 11 bases between. Looked up from germline, CDR1 is KGHSH and CDR2 is LQKENI. This CDR3 spans 13 amino acids. The CDR3 protein is CASSRGEDQPQHF. The CDR3 nucleotides read TGTGCCAGCTCCAGGGGTGAGGATCAGCCCCAGCATTTT.

The V call is TRBV4-2, the J call TRBJ2-1, with TRBD2 identical over 12 bases. Trimming took 1 base from V and 8 from J; bases not matched to a gene: 3. Germline CDR1 reads LGHNA; CDR2 reads YNFKEQ. The CDR3 is made up of 15 amino acids. The CDR3 sequence is CASSQGTSGADEQFF. The CDR3 coding sequence is TGTGCCAGCAGCCAAGGGACTAGCGGGGCCGATGAGCAGTTCTTC.

This clonotype came up many times. At one end, the junction sequence differs from germline, possibly due to a read error. The chain recombines TRBV7-2 with TRBJ2-7; D perhaps matches TRBD2 (5 bases). CDR3 length: 15 amino acids. CDR1 is SGHTA, CDR2 FQGNSA, per germline. The CDR3, as DNA: TGTGCCAGCAGCCTAGCAGGACTGGTTCCCTACGAGCAGTACTTC. Protein product: CASSLAGLVPYEQYF.

The chain recombines TRBV12-3 or TRBV12-4 with TRBJ2-2; 8 positions match TRBD1. V gave up 6 bases and J gave up 5 bases; unmatched junction bases: 11. The CDR3 consists of 16 residues. Here the CDR3 reads CASRGGQGGKTGELFF. The CDR3 region has the DNA TGTGCCAGCAGGGGAGGACAGGGTGGAAAGACCGGGGAGCTGTTTTTT.

This clonotype was counted only a few times. This chain connects TRBV7-2 to TRBJ2-2; 7 bases are shared with TRBD2. This CDR3 region has 15 residues. Germline assignment: CDR1 SGHTA and CDR2 FQGNSA. The ends lost 2 bases at V and 4 bases at J; junction bases unmatched: 4. Here the CDR3 DNA reads TGTGCCAGCAGCTTACGCGGGAGAGGCACCGGGGAGCTGTTTTTT. It is translated as CASSLRGRGTGELFF.